This TCR beta chain was profiled in a study of T cell repertoires in cytomegalovirus infection. This clonotype was observed a few times. The antigen is not known. The V gene lost 2 bases and the J gene lost 1 base, with 13 bases spanning the gap. The germline gives CDR1 MNHNS, CDR2 SASEGT. This CDR3 is built from 16 residues. TCRdb analysed the reads with MiXCR anew, one entry per CDR3 protein. Among 550,000 to 700,000 distinct CDR3 sequences, about 40% were seen once, and the ten largest hold 48%. The TCR sequence derives from a human donor in good health (CMV status not recorded). Some clones in this sample may be carry-over from other donors' samples. This chain links TRBV6-1 with TRBJ2-3; a possible D gene is TRBD2 (5 bases). Sequencing used cultured PBMCs, obtained from culture after CMV antigen stimulation. CDR3 sequence (DNA): TGTGCCAGCAGTGAATGGAGCGGAGGAGGCACAGATACGCAGTATTTT. It translates to CASSEWSGGGTDTQYF.